This paragraph covers one T cell receptor (beta chain) sequence. Its cognate antigen has yet to be identified. Base qualities are not recorded, but no much larger clone differs from it by a single base. These data belong to a study of type 1 and type 2 diabetes patients listed by TCRdb under 2016. Regarding the research as a whole: About 9 type 1 diabetes patients, a few type 2 diabetes patients and six nondiabetic controls were recruited in China to form the cohort. Across the study, CD4+ and CD8+ T cells were positively selected from PBMCs using CD4 or CD8 MicroBeads on MACS columns. A total of around 20,000,000 paired-end reads were generated across the whole study. The study used high-throughput sequencing to profile TCRbeta repertoires and compare individuals with type 1 diabetes, type 2 diabetes and no diabetes. Type 2 diabetes patients were used as a disease comparison group for the type 1 diabetes patients. When approximately 18-cycle amplification was compared with 25-cycle amplification, V gene usage looked similar, suggesting that primer efficiencies were similar and PCR bias was random. Sequencing of the TCRbeta libraries was paired-end and was performed on Illumina HiSeq 2000 or MiSeq instruments. Broad study findings and their caveats: V and J gene usage patterns of type 2 diabetes and control samples were highly correlated, averaging around 0.97 between samples. Because only a limited number of T2D and control samples were sequenced, some T1D-only HECs might also be present in more T2D or control samples. Only a few highly-expanded CD4+ clones (median one) were found in type 2 diabetes patients, and these clones made up a median approximately 3.8% of reads. In both CD4+ and CD8+ T cells, type 2 diabetes repertoires were highly diverse, with diversity significantly greater than that of type 1 diabetes repertoires. The study groups were not matched for age and gender, which could bias interpretation.

Every diabetic patient fulfilled standard classification criteria for type 1 or type 2 diabetes, and glucose and C-peptide were measured using WHO-recommended methods. Donors with other autoimmune diseases or infections within the previous four weeks were excluded from participation. Around 10 milliliters of peripheral blood were drawn from each participant. LymphoPrep density separation was used to isolate PBMCs. For sequencing, an Illumina MiSeq was employed. For TCRbeta CDR3 amplification, the template was genomic DNA taken from the sorted T cell subsets. Multiplex PCR with 30 forward and 13 reverse primers amplified the TCRbeta CDR3 region. AMPure XP beads were used to purify the PCR products, after which a second approximately 25-cycle PCR added indices and adaptors. Before sequencing, the QIAquick Gel Extraction Kit was used to gel-purify the libraries. The original pipeline was this. FLASH was used to merge the paired-end reads, and IgBLAST was used to align the reads to IMGT V, D and J germline references. After reads whose alignment identity to germline references fell below 70% were discarded, more than 9,500,000 reads remained study-wide. IMGT definitions were followed to assign CDR3 boundaries, reading frame and productivity. Highly-expanded clones were defined as clones making up 1% or more of reads, and normalized Shannon entropy was used to measure diversity. Group differences in Shannon entropy were tested with unpaired two-tailed t-tests. TCRdb's own reprocessing of the public reads used fastp at Q25 and MiXCR and kept productive beta chains. Rows are unified per CDR3 protein, each entry keeping the most common DNA and genes. The V and J calls and clone size come from TCRdb's table, not from the authors' own analysis. The sample records under 300,000 distinct CDR3 sequences, roughly 50% of which are singletons. The top ten constitute roughly an eighth of the sample.

Its CDR3 holds 19 amino acids, cysteine through phenylalanine. Only the CDR3 region is kept as DNA, spanning 57 bases read in frame from base 1. Sequences SGDLS (CDR1) and YYNGEE (CDR2) are obtained from the germline V gene. V sheds 0 bases and J sheds 2 bases, leaving 22 bases between their ends. Sequencing was done on a sample of peripheral blood mononuclear cells (PBMCs). The origin of this receptor is a man younger than 30 with type 2 diabetes. This chain is built from TRBV9 and TRBJ2-3; the D gene remains uncertain. The CDR3 here reads CASSVDEFPPTSYTDTQYF. The base sequence is TGTGCCAGCAGCGTAGATGAGTTCCCACCGACCTCCTACACAGATACGCAGTATTTT.